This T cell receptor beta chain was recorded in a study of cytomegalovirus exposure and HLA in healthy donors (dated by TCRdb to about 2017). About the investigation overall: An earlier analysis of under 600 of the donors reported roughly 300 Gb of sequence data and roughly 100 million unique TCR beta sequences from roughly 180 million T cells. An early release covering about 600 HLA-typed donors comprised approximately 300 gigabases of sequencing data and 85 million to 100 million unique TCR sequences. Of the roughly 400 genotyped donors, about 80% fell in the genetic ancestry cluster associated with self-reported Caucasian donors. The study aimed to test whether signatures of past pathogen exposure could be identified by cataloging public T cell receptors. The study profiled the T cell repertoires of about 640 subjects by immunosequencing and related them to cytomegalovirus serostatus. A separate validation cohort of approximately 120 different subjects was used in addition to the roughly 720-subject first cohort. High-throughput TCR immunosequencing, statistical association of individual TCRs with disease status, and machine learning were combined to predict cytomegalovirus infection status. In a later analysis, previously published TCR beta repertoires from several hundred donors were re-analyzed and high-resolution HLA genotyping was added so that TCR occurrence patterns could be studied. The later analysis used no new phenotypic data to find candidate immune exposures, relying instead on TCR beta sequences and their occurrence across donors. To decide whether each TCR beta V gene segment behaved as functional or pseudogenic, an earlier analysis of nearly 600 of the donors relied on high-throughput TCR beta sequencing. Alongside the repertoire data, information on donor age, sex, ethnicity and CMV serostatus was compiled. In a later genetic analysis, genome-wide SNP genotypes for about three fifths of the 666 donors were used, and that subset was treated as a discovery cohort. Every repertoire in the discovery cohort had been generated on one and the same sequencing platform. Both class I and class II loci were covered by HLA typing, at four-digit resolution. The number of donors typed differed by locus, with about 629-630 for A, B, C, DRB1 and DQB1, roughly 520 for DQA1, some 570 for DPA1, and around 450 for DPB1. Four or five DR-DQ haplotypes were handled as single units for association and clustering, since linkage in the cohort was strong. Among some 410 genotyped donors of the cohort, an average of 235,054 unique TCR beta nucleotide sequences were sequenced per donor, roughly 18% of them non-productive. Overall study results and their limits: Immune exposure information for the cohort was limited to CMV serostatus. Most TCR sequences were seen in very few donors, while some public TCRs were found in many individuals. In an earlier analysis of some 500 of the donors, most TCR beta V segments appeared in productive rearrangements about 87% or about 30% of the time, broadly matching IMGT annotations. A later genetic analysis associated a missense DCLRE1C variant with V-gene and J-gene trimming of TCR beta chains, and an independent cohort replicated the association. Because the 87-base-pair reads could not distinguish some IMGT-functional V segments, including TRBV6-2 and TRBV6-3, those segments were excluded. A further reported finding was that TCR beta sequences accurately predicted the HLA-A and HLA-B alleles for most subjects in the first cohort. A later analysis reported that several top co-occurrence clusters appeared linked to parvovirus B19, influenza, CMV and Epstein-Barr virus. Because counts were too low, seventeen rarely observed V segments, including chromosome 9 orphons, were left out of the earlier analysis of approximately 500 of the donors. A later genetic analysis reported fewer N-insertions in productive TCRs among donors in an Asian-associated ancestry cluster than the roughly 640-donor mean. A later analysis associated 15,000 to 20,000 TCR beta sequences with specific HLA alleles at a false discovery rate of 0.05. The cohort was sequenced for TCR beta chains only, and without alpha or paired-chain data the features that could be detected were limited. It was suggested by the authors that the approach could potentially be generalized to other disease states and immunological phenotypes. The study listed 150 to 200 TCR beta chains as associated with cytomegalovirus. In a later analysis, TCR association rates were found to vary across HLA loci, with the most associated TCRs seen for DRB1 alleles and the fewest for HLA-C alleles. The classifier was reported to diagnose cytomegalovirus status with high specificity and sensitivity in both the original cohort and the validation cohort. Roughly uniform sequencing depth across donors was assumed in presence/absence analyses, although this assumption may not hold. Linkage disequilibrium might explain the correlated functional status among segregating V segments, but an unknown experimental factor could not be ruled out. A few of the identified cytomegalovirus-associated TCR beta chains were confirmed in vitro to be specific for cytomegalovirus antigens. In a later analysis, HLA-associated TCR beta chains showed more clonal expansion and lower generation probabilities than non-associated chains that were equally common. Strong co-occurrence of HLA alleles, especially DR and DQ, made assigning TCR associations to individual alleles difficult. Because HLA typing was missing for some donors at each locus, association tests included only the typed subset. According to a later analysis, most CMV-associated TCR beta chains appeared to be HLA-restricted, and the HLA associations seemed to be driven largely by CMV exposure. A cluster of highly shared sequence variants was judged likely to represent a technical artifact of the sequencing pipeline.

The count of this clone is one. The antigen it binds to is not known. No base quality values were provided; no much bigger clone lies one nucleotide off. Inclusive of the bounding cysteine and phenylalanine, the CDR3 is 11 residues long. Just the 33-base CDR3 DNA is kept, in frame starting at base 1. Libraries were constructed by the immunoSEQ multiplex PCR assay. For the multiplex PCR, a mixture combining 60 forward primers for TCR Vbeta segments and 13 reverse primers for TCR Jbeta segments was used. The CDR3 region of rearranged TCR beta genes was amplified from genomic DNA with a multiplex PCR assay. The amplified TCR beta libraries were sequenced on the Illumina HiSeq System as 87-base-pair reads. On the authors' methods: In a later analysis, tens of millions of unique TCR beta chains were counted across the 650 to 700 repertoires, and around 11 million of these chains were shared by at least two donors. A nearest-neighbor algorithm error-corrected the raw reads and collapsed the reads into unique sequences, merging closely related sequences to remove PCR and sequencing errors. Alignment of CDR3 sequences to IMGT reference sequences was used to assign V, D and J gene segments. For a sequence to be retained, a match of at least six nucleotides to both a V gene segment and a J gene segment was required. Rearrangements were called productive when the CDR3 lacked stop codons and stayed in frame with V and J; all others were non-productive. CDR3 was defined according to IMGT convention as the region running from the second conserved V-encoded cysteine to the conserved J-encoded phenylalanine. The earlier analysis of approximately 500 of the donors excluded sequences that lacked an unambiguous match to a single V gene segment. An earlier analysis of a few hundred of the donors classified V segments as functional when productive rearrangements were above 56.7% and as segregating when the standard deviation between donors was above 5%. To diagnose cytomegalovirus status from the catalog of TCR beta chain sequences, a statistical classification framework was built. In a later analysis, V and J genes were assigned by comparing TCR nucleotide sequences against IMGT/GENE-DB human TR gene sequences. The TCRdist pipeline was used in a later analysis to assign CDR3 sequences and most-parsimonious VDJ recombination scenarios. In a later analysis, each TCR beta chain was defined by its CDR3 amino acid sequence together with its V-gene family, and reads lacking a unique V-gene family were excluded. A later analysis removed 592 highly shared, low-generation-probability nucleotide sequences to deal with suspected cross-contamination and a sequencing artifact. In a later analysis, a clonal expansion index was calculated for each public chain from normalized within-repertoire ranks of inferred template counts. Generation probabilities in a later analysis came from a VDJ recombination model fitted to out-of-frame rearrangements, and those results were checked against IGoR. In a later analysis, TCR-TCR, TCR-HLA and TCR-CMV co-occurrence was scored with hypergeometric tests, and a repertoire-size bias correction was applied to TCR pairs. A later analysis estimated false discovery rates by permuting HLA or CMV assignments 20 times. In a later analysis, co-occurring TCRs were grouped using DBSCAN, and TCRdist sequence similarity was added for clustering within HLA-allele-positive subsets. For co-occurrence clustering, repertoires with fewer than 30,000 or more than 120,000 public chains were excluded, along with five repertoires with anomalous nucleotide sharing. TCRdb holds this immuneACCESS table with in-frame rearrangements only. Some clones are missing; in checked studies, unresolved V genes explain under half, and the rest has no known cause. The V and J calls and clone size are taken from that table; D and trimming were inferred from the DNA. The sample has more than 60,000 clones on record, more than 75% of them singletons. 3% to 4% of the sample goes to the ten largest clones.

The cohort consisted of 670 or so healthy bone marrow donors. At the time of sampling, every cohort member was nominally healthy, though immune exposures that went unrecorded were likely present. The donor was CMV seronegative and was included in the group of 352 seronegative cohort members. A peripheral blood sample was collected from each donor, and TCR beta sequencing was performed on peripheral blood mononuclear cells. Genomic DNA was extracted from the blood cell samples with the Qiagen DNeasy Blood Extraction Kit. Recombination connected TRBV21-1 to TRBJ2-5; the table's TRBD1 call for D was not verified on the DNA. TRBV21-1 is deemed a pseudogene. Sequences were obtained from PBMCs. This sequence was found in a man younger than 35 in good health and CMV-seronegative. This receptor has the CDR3 CASSARGTQYF. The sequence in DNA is TGTGCCAGCAGCGCCAGGGGGACCCAGTACTTC.